The 32 T cell receptor beta chains given below trace back to one sample, sequenced in a study of regulatory T cells in long-lasting Graves disease. The authors built TCR beta libraries using iRepertoire HTBI primers and Arm-PCR of CDR3 regions. TCRdb re-derived calls from the multiplex PCR reads in MiXCR, one entry per CDR3 protein. The sample contains fewer than 350,000 distinct CDR3 sequences, more than 15% of which appear only once. Time point reported: newly diagnosed GD, antithyroid drugs for less than 3 months. The TCR library was made from RNA extracted from PBMCs. The material sequenced was peripheral blood mononuclear cells (PBMCs), taken at new diagnosis, from a patient treated with antithyroid drugs. These receptors came from a female donor with Graves disease.

This clonotype was seen repeatedly, ten times or more. The chain carries TRBV2 and TRBJ1-2; no definite D call. Trimming shortened V by 4 bases and J by 7 bases, and 13 bases separated the two germline ends. Germline CDR1 reads SNHLY; CDR2 reads FYNNEI. This CDR3 has 13 residues. The DNA of the CDR3 is TGTGCCAGCAGTGGGTACGGATCGAGTGGCTACACCTTC. Its translation: CASSGYGSSGYTF.

The chain combines TRBV30 with TRBJ2-5; 10 nucleotides match TRBD1. Germline assignment: CDR1 GTSNPN and CDR2 SVGIG (reference sequence). With 2 bases clipped from V and 6 bases from J, the junction kept 9 bases outside the gene matches. There are 15 residues in the CDR3. The CDR3 here is CAWSRPGTGVKTQYF. CDR3 bases: TGTGCCTGGAGTAGGCCCGGGACAGGGGTAAAGACCCAGTACTTC.

Notes on this clonotype: Being one base from a much bigger clone, this may be a read error. V usage is TRBV6-5 and J usage is TRBJ2-5; 10 nucleotides align to TRBD2. CDR3 size: 15 residues. Looked up from germline, CDR1 is MNHEY and CDR2 is SVGAGI. CDR3 loop: CAGSQGLAEKETQYF. The CDR3, as DNA: TGTGCCGGCAGCCAAGGACTAGCGGAAAAAGAGACCCAGTACTTC.

This clonotype was counted at least ten times. The V gene is TRBV5-6, the J gene TRBJ1-2; D unclear. CDR1 is SGHDT, CDR2 YYEEEE, per germline. The CDR3 runs 14 residues. Between the trimmed V and J ends, which lost 4 bases and 8 bases, there was a span of 18 bases. The CDR3 is CASSENWQTGGYTF. The CDR3 region has the DNA TGTGCCAGCAGCGAAAATTGGCAGACTGGAGGCTACACCTTC.

In its sample, this clonotype was seen many times. The chain couples TRBV12-3 or TRBV12-4 to TRBJ2-7, with TRBD2 matching over 16 bases. The CDR3 runs 19 residues. Losses at the gene ends were 1 base for V and 5 bases for J; bases not matched to a gene: 11. CDR3 sequence: CASSLVRPGTSGRAHEQYF. CDR3 nucleotide sequence: TGTGCCAGCAGTTTAGTACGTCCCGGGACTAGCGGGAGGGCTCACGAGCAGTACTTC.

This clonotype came up many times. The chain combines TRBV5-1 with TRBJ2-1; TRBD1 matches at 10 bases. The germline V gene encodes CDR1 SGHRS and CDR2 YFSETQ. V was pared by 3 bases and J by 5 bases, with 8 bases of the junction left unmatched. The CDR3 runs to 16 residues. The CDR3 region has the DNA TGCGCCAGCAGCTCTGGATCGGGACAGGGGCACAATGAGCAGTTCTTC. As protein: CASSSGSGQGHNEQFF.

This clonotype was recorded many times. The V and J genes are TRBV18 and TRBJ2-1; TRBD2 matches at 13 bases. The CDR3 covers 16 residues. CDR1 is KGHSH and CDR2 is LQKENI in the germline V gene. Trimming took 0 bases from V and 9 from J; bases not matched to a gene: 5. The CDR3 reads CASSPPPGLAGSEQFF. CDR3 nucleotides: TGTGCCAGCTCACCACCTCCGGGACTAGCGGGGAGTGAGCAGTTCTTC.

In its sample, this clonotype was seen many times. The gene calls are TRBV19 and TRBJ1-1; tentatively, D is TRBD1 (5 bases). Trimming left V 4 bases short and J 6 bases short, with 9 bases between. The CDR3 is 12 amino acids. Germline values: CDR1 LNHDA, CDR2 SQIVND (reference sequence). The CDR3: CASSNGHPEAFF. The CDR3 DNA follows: TGTGCCAGTAGTAACGGACACCCTGAAGCTTTCTTT.

Comments on this clonotype: Just one base apart from a much larger clone, this may be a read error. This chain links TRBV6-5 with TRBJ1-2; no clear D gene. The germline CDR1 and CDR2 sequences are MNHEY and SVGAGI. This CDR3 has 14 residues. CDR3 coding DNA: TGTGCCAGCAGGTACTCGCGGGAGGTAAATGGCTACACCTTC. This translates into CASRYSREVNGYTF.

This clonotype was seen repeatedly, ten times or more. The V and J genes are TRBV12-3 or TRBV12-4 and TRBJ1-1; D is undetermined. V was cut by 5 bases and J by 3 bases, with 13 bases left in between. The CDR3 contains 14 residues. CDR3 bases: TGTGCCAGCAGTCCCCCCCACAGCGACACTGAAGCTTTCTTT. It encodes CASSPPHSDTEAFF.

This clonotype was found many times. This chain uses TRBV11-1 with TRBJ2-3; 8 nucleotides agree with TRBD2. CDR1 and CDR2 (germline): SGHAT, FQDESV (reference sequence). The CDR3 has 16 amino acids. The V and J ends lost 3 bases and 5 bases, in that order; junction bases with no gene match: 10. The CDR3 region is CASSLNREGRVDTQYF. CDR3 sequence (DNA): TGTGCCAGCAGCTTGAACCGGGAGGGCCGGGTAGATACGCAGTATTTT. Complete variable domain (other parts from reference TRBV11-1 and TRBJ2-3): EAEVAQSPRYKITEKSQAVAFWCDPISGHATLYWYRQILGQGPELLVQFQDESVVDDSQLPKDRFSAERLKGVDSTLKIQPAELGDSAMYLCASSLNREGRVDTQYFGPGTRLTVL.

Ten or more counts support this clonotype. This rearrangement joins TRBV11-2 to TRBJ2-1; TRBD2 agrees at 10 bases. Germline lookup yields CDR1 SGHAT and CDR2 FQNNGV. The V and J ends lost 3 bases and 0 bases, in that order; junction bases with no gene match: 14. This CDR3 spans 20 amino acids. As DNA, the CDR3 is TGTGCCAGCAGCTTCGAACCAGGGTTAGCGGGAGGCGGCTCCTACAATGAGCAGTTCTTC. Protein product: CASSFEPGLAGGGSYNEQFF.

The chain recombines TRBV28 with TRBJ2-3; 10 positions match TRBD2. The germline V gene has CDR1 MDHEN and CDR2 SYDVKM. After removal of 3 bases from V and 2 bases from J, the junction contained 8 bases not matched to a gene. The CDR3 consists of 17 residues. The CDR3 spells CASSFGAGGRSTDTQYF. The CDR3 coding sequence is TGTGCCAGCAGTTTCGGAGCGGGAGGGCGATCCACAGATACGCAGTATTTT.

A remark on this clonotype: This may arise from a read error, as a much more abundant clone is one base away. The chain combines TRBV12-3 or TRBV12-4 with TRBJ1-1; D is possibly TRBD1 (5 bases). CDR3 length equals 14 residues. Trimming shortened V by 3 bases and J by 5 bases, and 13 bases separated the two germline ends. The CDR3 here is CASSFSGGRTEAFF. CDR3 sequence (DNA): TGTGCCAGCAGTTTTTCCGGGGGTAGAACTGAAGCTTTCTTT.

This clonotype was seen many times. The J gene is TRBJ2-3, the V gene TRBV6-1, with TRBD2 matching over 11 bases. V lost 5 bases, J lost 6 bases, and 13 bases stayed unmatched. The CDR3 runs 17 residues. Germline CDR1 MNHNS, CDR2 SASEGT. CDR3 DNA sequence: TGTGCCAGCAGTCCGACTAGCGGGGCCCTCCGGGGGGATACGCAGTATTTT. Protein: CASSPTSGALRGDTQYF.

As for this clonotype: Given a far larger clone just one base away, this is likely a sequencing read error. Likely a read error: the CDR3 ends without its conserved phenylalanine or tryptophan. The chain carries TRBV9 and TRBJ2-1, with 7 bases that match TRBD1. Near its end, the DNA agrees better with TRBJ2-5, so the J call may be wrong. CDR1 SGDLS and CDR2 YYNGEE come from the germline V gene. The CDR3 length is 13 residues. CDR3 loop: CASSLDREETQYC. Here the CDR3 DNA reads TGTGCCAGCAGCTTAGACAGGGAAGAGACCCAGTACTGC.

This clonotype came up many times. The chain has TRBV30 and TRBJ1-2; TRBD1 is a possible D gene (5 bases). The CDR3 sequence is 16 residues long. Germline V lookup: CDR1 GTSNPN, CDR2 SVGIG (reference sequence). V shed 3 bases and J shed 5 bases, with 22 bases lying between them. The CDR3 loop is CAWRSSPAWTPYGYTF. CDR3 bases: TGTGCCTGGAGGTCTTCCCCCGCGTGGACACCATATGGCTACACCTTC.

This clonotype was observed many times. The rearrangement uses TRBV2 and TRBJ2-2; D not resolved. The CDR3 totals 14 residues. The germline CDR1 and CDR2 sequences are SNHLY and FYNNEI. V lost 7 bases and J lost 4, with 13 bases in between. This CDR3 is CASTTQTGTGELFF. The DNA of the CDR3 is TGTGCCAGCACTACACAGACGGGCACCGGGGAGCTGTTTTTT.

This clonotype was counted at least ten times. V usage is TRBV9 and J usage is TRBJ1-1; TRBD1 agrees at 7 bases. V lost 5 bases and J lost 3; bases outside the gene matches: 13. The germline gives CDR1 SGDLS, CDR2 YYNGEE. The CDR3 length is 16 residues. CDR3 loop: CASSSPKGAEDTEAFF. The CDR3 nucleotides are TGTGCCAGCAGTTCGCCTAAGGGGGCTGAGGACACTGAAGCTTTCTTT.

This clonotype appeared many times. The V and J genes are TRBV5-6 and TRBJ1-2; a possible D gene is TRBD1 (6 bases). Germline-derived CDR1 and CDR2 are SGHDT and YYEEEE. V dropped 6 bases and J dropped 2 bases, with 11 bases sitting between them. The CDR3 has 13 residues. The DNA of the CDR3 is TGTGCCAGCAACAGACAGGACAACTATGGCTACACCTTC. Translated: CASNRQDNYGYTF.

This clonotype has ten or more counts. The chain employs TRBV12-3 or TRBV12-4 and TRBJ2-1; D possibly corresponds to TRBD2 (5 bases). The CDR3 runs 15 residues. With 7 bases removed from V and 9 bases from J, the gap between germline ends came to 22 bases. In DNA form, the CDR3 reads TGTGCCAGCACTCCAAGAAGGGCCATTCGGGGTGAGCAGTTCTTC. Its protein is CASTPRRAIRGEQFF.

This clonotype was seen many times. This rearrangement joins TRBV12-3 or TRBV12-4 to TRBJ2-7, with D possibly being TRBD1 (5 bases). There are 13 residues in the CDR3. Trimming shortened V by 2 bases and J by 5 bases, and 10 bases separated the two germline ends. The CDR3, as DNA: TGTGCCAGCAGTTTATGGGGCCATCACGAGCAGTACTTC. Translating gives CASSLWGHHEQYF.

This clonotype was detected ten times or more. The V call is TRBV28, the J call TRBJ2-7; possible D gene TRBD2, 5 bases. Germline V gene data show CDR1 as MDHEN and CDR2 as SYDVKM. Trimming cost V 3 bases and J 2 bases, with 8 bases left between them. The CDR3 runs to 13 residues. The chain's CDR3 is CASSLRAAYEQYF. CDR3 coding DNA: TGTGCCAGCAGTTTGCGGGCAGCCTACGAGCAGTACTTC.

This clonotype has ten or more counts. In nucleotides, the CDR3 is TGTGCCAGCAGCTTAGGTCCGGTAGGGGTCACAGATACGCAGTATTTT. Amino acid sequence: CASSLGPVGVTDTQYF. The chain is built from TRBV7-2 and TRBJ2-3; TRBD1 is a possible D gene (5 bases). The V and J ends lost 1 base and 2 bases respectively, with 13 bases between them. CDR3 length equals 16 residues. Germline V CDR1 and CDR2: SGHTA, FQGNSA. Complete variable domain (other parts from reference TRBV7-2 and TRBJ2-3): GAGVSQSPSNKVTEKGKDVELRCDPISGHTALYWYRQSLGQGLEFLIYFQGNSAPDKSGLPSDRFSAERTGGSVSTLTIQRTQQEDSAVYLCASSLGPVGVTDTQYFGPGTRLTVL.

This clonotype was seen a handful of times. The rearrangement links TRBV11-3 to TRBJ1-1; no clear D gene. CDR3 length: 14 residues. V dropped 5 bases and J dropped 2 bases, with 12 bases sitting between them. The germline CDR1 and CDR2 sequences are SGHNT and YENEEA. The CDR3 reads CASSPHSLNTEAFF. The DNA of the CDR3 is TGTGCCAGCAGCCCCCACTCCCTCAACACTGAAGCTTTCTTT.

This clonotype was detected many times. This chain connects TRBV6-2 or TRBV6-3 to TRBJ1-5; TRBD1 aligns across 7 bases. This CDR3 region has 14 residues. With 7 bases clipped from V and 4 bases from J, the junction kept 7 bases outside the gene matches. Germline V gives CDR1 MNHEY, CDR2 SVGEGT. The CDR3 nucleotides are TGTGCCAGCAATTCCGCAGGGGGTAATCAGCCCCAGCATTTT. It codes for CASNSAGGNQPQHF.

There are many counts of this clonotype. The rearrangement joins TRBV5-1 to TRBJ1-4; possible D gene TRBD1, 5 bases. Looked up from germline, CDR1 is SGHRS and CDR2 is YFSETQ. This CDR3 has 14 residues. V lost 4 bases to trimming and J lost 7 bases, with 14 bases between them. CDR3 amino acids: CASSQEGLSEKLFF. CDR3 DNA sequence: TGCGCCAGCAGCCAGGAGGGGCTCAGTGAAAAACTGTTTTTT.

The rearrangement joins TRBV6-5 to TRBJ2-4, with TRBD2 matching over 7 bases. Germline CDR1 and CDR2: MNHEY and SVGAGI. V lost 1 base to trimming and J lost 15 bases; unmatched junction nucleotides: 24. The CDR3 is 18 amino acids. DNA of the CDR3: TGTGCCAGCAGTTACTACGAGAAAGCGGGCGGGGGAAAGGCTAATTGGTACTTC. Residues: CASSYYEKAGGGKANWYF.

At least ten counts were recorded for this clonotype. This rearrangement joins TRBV24-1 to TRBJ2-3, with D hard to call. The CDR3 totals 13 residues. Trimming cost V 3 bases and J 9 bases, with 12 bases left between them. Germline assignment: CDR1 KGHDR and CDR2 SFDVKD. DNA of the CDR3: TGTGCCACCAGTGATAATTCAGGCCTAACGCAGTATTTT. Residues: CATSDNSGLTQYF.

Notes on this clonotype: A read error is likely here: a far larger clone is one base away. The V and J genes are TRBV11-2 and TRBJ2-3, with D possibly TRBD2 on 6 matching bases. The J call may be in error: the DNA end matches TRBJ2-5 better. The CDR3 has 13 amino acids. Germline CDR1 SGHAT, CDR2 FQNNGV. Here the CDR3 DNA reads TGTACCAGCAGCTTAGGCCTAGCGGAGACCCAGTACTTC. It encodes CTSSLGLAETQYF.

Of note for this clonotype: A read error is possible here, since a much larger clone lies one base away. The chain uses TRBV9 and TRBJ1-3, with D possibly being TRBD1 (6 bases). This CDR3 region has 16 residues. The germline V gene has CDR1 SGDLS and CDR2 YYNGEE. The germline V and J ends were trimmed by 4 bases and 2 bases, with 16 bases remaining between them. CDR3 residues: CASSFGAGEAGNTIYF. The CDR3 nucleotides are TGTGCCAGCAGCTTCGGGGCAGGGGAGGCTGGAAACACCATATATTTT.

This clonotype was recorded at least ten times. This may arise from a read error, as a much more abundant clone is one base away. The CDR3 nucleotides are TGTGCCAGCAGCCGGACTAGCGCGAACACCGGGGAGCTGTTTTTT. This gives the protein CASSRTSANTGELFF. The chain combines TRBV6-1 with TRBJ2-2; 9 bases fit TRBD2. The V segment lost 6 bases and the J segment 0 bases; nucleotides outside the gene matches: 2. The CDR3 spans 15 residues. The germline V gene has CDR1 MNHNS and CDR2 SASEGT.